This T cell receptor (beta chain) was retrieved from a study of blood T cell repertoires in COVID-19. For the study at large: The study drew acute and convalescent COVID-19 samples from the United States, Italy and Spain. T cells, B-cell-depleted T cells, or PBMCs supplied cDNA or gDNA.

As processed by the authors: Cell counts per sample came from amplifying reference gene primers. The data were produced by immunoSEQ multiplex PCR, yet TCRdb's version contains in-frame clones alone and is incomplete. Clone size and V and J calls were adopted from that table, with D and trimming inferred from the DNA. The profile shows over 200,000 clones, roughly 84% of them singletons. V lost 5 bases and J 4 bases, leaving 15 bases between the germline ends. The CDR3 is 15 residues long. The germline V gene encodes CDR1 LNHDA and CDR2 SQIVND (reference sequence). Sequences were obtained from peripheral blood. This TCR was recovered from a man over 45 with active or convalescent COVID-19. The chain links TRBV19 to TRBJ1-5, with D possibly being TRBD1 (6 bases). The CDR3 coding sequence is TGTGCCAGTAGTTCGGGACATTCGAATAATCAGCCCCAGCATTTT. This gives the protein CASSSGHSNNQPQHF.